These 6 T cell receptor beta chains originate from one sample sequenced in a study of T cell responses to AZD1222 COVID-19 vaccine. Data came from immunoSEQ multiplex PCR; TCRdb stores just in-frame clones and leaves some out. Of about 130,000 clones listed, approximately 90% were seen once; the top ten hold under 2%. The input for sequencing was peripheral blood, taken on day 0 of AZD1222 vaccination. Receptors were obtained from an adult in good health.

Remarks on this clone: The junction departs from the called germline gene at one end, perhaps through a read error. The chain recombines TRBV3-1 (or the pseudogene TRBV3-2) with TRBJ1-2; no clear D. Germline V gene data show CDR1 as LGHDT and CDR2 as YNNKEL (reference sequence). This CDR3 is 11 amino acids long. CDR3 coding DNA: TGTGCCAGCAGCCAAGTCGGAGAGCCCCACTTC. It specifies CASSQVGEPHF.

This chain joins TRBV5-1 and TRBJ2-1; 8 nucleotides match TRBD2. V dropped 4 bases and J dropped 10; count of bases not matched to a gene: 13. The germline V gene encodes CDR1 SGHRS and CDR2 YFSETQ. The CDR3 sequence is 15 residues long. The CDR3 loop is CASSPRSGSENEQFF. In DNA, the CDR3 is TGCGCCAGCAGCCCGCGGAGCGGGAGTGAGAACGAGCAGTTCTTC.

The rearrangement joins TRBV11-1 to TRBJ2-3; D may be TRBD2 (5 bases). The ends were cut back, 3 bases at V and 2 bases at J, with 12 bases in the middle. The CDR3 consists of 15 residues. Germline-derived CDR1 and CDR2 are SGHAT and FQDESV (reference sequence). CDR3 DNA: TGTGCCAGCAGCTTTATATCCGGGAACACAGATACGCAGTATTTT. Its protein product is CASSFISGNTDTQYF.

Comments on this clone: An end of the junction differs from the germline gene, which may be a read error. The chain has TRBV7-2 and TRBJ1-1, with D possibly matching TRBD1 (6 bases). The CDR3 is 15 amino acids. Germline loops: CDR1 SGHTA, CDR2 FQGNSA. The CDR3: CASSFGQSLNAEAFF. The CDR3 DNA reads TGTGCCAGCAGCTTCGGACAGTCTCTGAACGCTGAAGCTTTCTTT.

V is TRBV27 and J is TRBJ1-5; D call uncertain. The CDR3 runs to 13 residues. Trimming shortened V by 4 bases and J by 4 bases, and 8 bases separated the two germline ends. Per germline, CDR1 MNHEY and CDR2 SMNVEV (reference sequence). The CDR3 coding sequence is TGTGCCAGCAGTTGGGCCCGAAATCAGCCCCAGCATTTT. Translated, it gives CASSWARNQPQHF.

The rearrangement joins TRBV7-9 to TRBJ2-7; no firm D call. Deletions cut 1 base from V and 0 bases from J, with 13 bases between. In germline, CDR1 is SEHNR, CDR2 FQNEAQ (reference sequence). The CDR3 is made up of 16 amino acids. The CDR3 sequence is CASSLVGKPDSYEQYF. The CDR3 DNA reads as TGTGCCAGCAGCTTAGTTGGGAAGCCGGACTCCTACGAGCAGTACTTC.